This T cell receptor (beta chain) comes out of a study of blood T cell repertoires in COVID-19. As for the study in general: Collection of acute and convalescent COVID-19 samples took place in the United States, Italy and Spain.

Sequencing used immunoSEQ multiplex PCR; TCRdb keeps in-frame clones, though not all of them. In the table there are around 280,000 clones, around 88% of which are singletons. The V and J ends lost 8 bases and 4 bases respectively, with 11 bases between them. Per the germline V gene, CDR1 is SNHLY and CDR2 is FYNNEI. The CDR3 runs to 12 residues. The specimen was peripheral blood. This chain connects TRBV2 to TRBJ1-2; a possible D gene is TRBD1 (6 bases). The TCR was taken from a woman younger than 45 who had recovered from COVID-19. The CDR3 DNA reads as TGTGCCAGCCAGGACAGAGGCTATGGCTACACCTTC. Protein product: CASQDRGYGYTF.